The 29 T cell receptor beta chains below were found in one sample sequenced in a study of HIV-infected children after antiretroviral therapy interruption. RNA-based 3' RACE libraries used unique molecular identifiers. TCRdb itself ran the 3' RACE reads through MiXCR, one entry per CDR3 protein. Found here are 14,000 to 15,000 distinct CDR3 sequences, under 4% of them singletons; the top ten hold about a third. Treatment noted: PENTA 11 planned treatment interruption arm or continuous ART arm. The material sequenced was CD45RO+ CD8+ T cells from PBMCs, pooled from several time points, taken from a donor given antiretroviral therapy, either interrupted or continuous. Subset here: memory CD8+ CD45RO+ CD45RA- T cells. All receptors come from a pool of human donors with HIV.

Concerning this clonotype: A much bigger clone sits one base away, suggesting this may be a read error. The V and J genes are TRBV11-2 and TRBJ2-5, with D possibly matching TRBD2 (6 bases). The CDR3 totals 14 residues. Germline assignment: CDR1 SGHAT and CDR2 FQNNGV. The CDR3 DNA follows: TGTGCCAGCAGCGCCTCCCCGGGGGTAGAGACCCAGTCCTTC. Translating gives CASSASPGVETQSF.

This clonotype was recorded at least ten times. The chain uses TRBV6-6 and TRBJ1-6, with TRBD1 matching over 8 bases. The V gene end was trimmed by 6 bases and the J gene end by 8 bases; junction bases not matched to a gene: 12. CDR3 length equals 16 residues. The germline gives CDR1 MNHNY, CDR2 SVGAGI (reference sequence). Written as DNA, the CDR3 is TGTGCCAGCAGCCCCACACCGGACAGGGACGATTCACCCCTCCACTTT. The encoded protein is CASSPTPDRDDSPLHF.

Many counts were recorded for this clonotype. The chain carries TRBV12-3 or TRBV12-4 and TRBJ2-1; D gene ambiguous. The CDR3 consists of 13 residues. V was trimmed by 3 bases and J by 7 bases, leaving 10 bases between them. CDR3 sequence reads: CASSFQVLNEQFF. The CDR3 DNA is TGTGCCAGCAGTTTCCAGGTCTTGAATGAGCAGTTCTTC.

This clonotype was counted ten times or more. V is TRBV3-1 and J is TRBJ2-1, with 7 bases lining up with TRBD2. Unmatched junction bases numbered 5, after V lost 1 base and J lost 5 bases. CDR1 is LGHDT and CDR2 is YNNKEL in the germline V gene (reference sequence). The CDR3 covers 15 residues. CDR3 sequence (DNA): TGTGCCAGCAGCCAAGGGCTAGCGGCTAACAATGAGCAGTTCTTC. Translating it yields CASSQGLAANNEQFF.

The CDR3 DNA is TGCAGTGCTAGAGGGATTACTAGCGGTGACGAGAACACCGGGGAGCTGTTTTTT. Translated: CSARGITSGDENTGELFF. The rearrangement joins TRBV20-1 to TRBJ2-2; 8 bases agree with TRBD2. Trimming took 1 base from V and 1 from J; bases not matched to a gene: 11. Germline CDR1 and CDR2: DFQATT and SNEGSKA (reference sequence). The CDR3 has 18 amino acids.

This clonotype was observed at least ten times. An end of the junction does not agree with germline; a read error may underlie this. This chain uses TRBV11-2 with TRBJ2-7; TRBD1 matches 7 bases. Germline values: CDR1 SGHAT, CDR2 FQNNGV. This CDR3 has 15 residues. Here the CDR3 reads CASSLDRGSPYEQYF. The CDR3 DNA sequence: TGTGCCAGCAGCTTAGACAGGGGGAGCCCCTACGAGCAGTACTTT.

This clonotype was counted between two and nine times. Its ends do not fully match the called genes, so a read error is possible. The J gene is TRBJ2-1, the V gene TRBV28, with TRBD2 as a possible D gene (6 bases). Germline loops: CDR1 MDHEN, CDR2 SYDVKM. This CDR3 region has 12 residues. The CDR3 nucleotides are TGTGCCAGCAGTTCCTCCGGACTGGAGGGCGTCTTC. Residues: CASSSSGLEGVF.

The table lists this clonotype with a few counts. V gene TRBV5-1 combines with J gene TRBJ1-1; 8 bases are shared with TRBD1. The ends lost 0 bases at V and 4 bases at J; junction bases unmatched: 2. The CDR3 runs to 14 residues. Germline V gene lookup returns CDR1 SGHRS and CDR2 YFSETQ. CDR3 in DNA: TGCGCCAGCAGCTTGGGACAGGGGCCCACTGAAGCTTTCTTT. Translated, it gives CASSLGQGPTEAFF.

Ten or more counts support this clonotype. The chain joins TRBV5-5 to TRBJ2-2; TRBD2 matches 10 bases. After removal of 0 bases from V and 4 bases from J, the junction contained 9 bases not matched to a gene. The V gene's germline CDR1 is SGHKS and CDR2 YYEKEE (reference sequence). This CDR3 comprises 18 residues. The CDR3 region has the DNA TGTGCCAGCAGCTTGGGACTAGCGGGCACTTACATCACCGGGGAGCTGTTTTTT. Encoded protein: CASSLGLAGTYITGELFF.

At least ten counts were recorded for this clonotype. The chain carries TRBV7-9 and TRBJ2-2, with TRBD1 identical over 8 bases. The CDR3 runs 17 residues. Germline V gene sequence: CDR1 SEHNR, CDR2 FQNEAQ (reference sequence). J was trimmed by 5 bases and V by 5 bases; bases with no gene match: 13. The CDR3 spells CASSATSADRETGELFF. For the CDR3, the DNA is TGTGCCAGCAGCGCTACCTCCGCGGACAGGGAAACCGGGGAGCTGTTTTTT.

At least ten counts were recorded for this clonotype. The chain employs TRBV20-1 and TRBJ2-7, with TRBD2 identical over 8 bases. Germline V lookup: CDR1 DFQATT, CDR2 SNEGSKA (reference sequence). The CDR3 has 14 residues. V shed 2 bases and J 3 bases; nucleotides not matched to a gene: 6. The CDR3 region has the DNA TGCAGTGCTAGACGGAGTAGCGGGGTCTACGAGCAGTACTTC. This codes for CSARRSSGVYEQYF.

The table lists this clonotype with many counts. The rearrangement joins TRBV10-2 to TRBJ2-6; unclear D gene. V was pared by 2 bases and J by 1 base, with 6 bases between. The CDR3 spans 15 residues. CDR1 WSHSY and CDR2 SAAADI come from the germline V gene. The CDR3: CASSEVGSGANVLTF. The CDR3 region has the DNA TGCGCCAGCAGTGAGGTGGGGTCTGGGGCCAACGTCCTGACTTTC.

This clonotype was counted between two and nine times. The chain uses TRBV11-2 and TRBJ2-5, with D possibly matching TRBD1 (7 bases). The CDR3 has 14 amino acids. Germline loops: CDR1 SGHAT, CDR2 FQNNGV. Trimming took 7 bases from V and 1 from J, leaving 13 bases between them. CDR3 bases: TGTGCCAGCAAGGGGGCCGGGGGCCAAGAGACCCAGTACTTC. Translating gives CASKGAGGQETQYF.

This clonotype was counted at least ten times. The V and J genes are TRBV4-1 and TRBJ2-7; 7 bases map to TRBD2. The ends lost 1 base at V and 5 bases at J; junction bases unmatched: 8. Germline CDR1 is MGHRA and CDR2 is YSYEKL. This CDR3 spans 15 amino acids. The CDR3 sequence: CASSQGGLGGNEQYF. CDR3 DNA sequence: TGCGCCAGCAGCCAAGGCGGGTTGGGAGGGAACGAGCAGTACTTC.

This clonotype has ten or more counts. The chain has TRBV3-1 and TRBJ2-4; TRBD1 matches at 8 bases. Germline CDR1 is LGHDT and CDR2 is YNNKEL (reference sequence). The CDR3 totals 20 residues. V lost 2 bases and J lost 0; bases outside the gene matches: 15. The DNA of the CDR3 is TGTGCCAGCAGCCAACTTAATGGGACAGGAATTTTGCTAGCCAAAAACATTCAGTACTTC. This translates into CASSQLNGTGILLAKNIQYF.

This clonotype was seen a few times. The chain is built from TRBV6-2 or TRBV6-3 and TRBJ1-5, with a tentative D call TRBD1 (5 bases). This CDR3 comprises 16 residues. V dropped 5 bases and J dropped 2 bases, with 16 bases sitting between them. Looked up from germline, CDR1 is MNHEY and CDR2 is SVGEGT. The CDR3 loop is CASSLPNRPRNQPQHF. The CDR3 DNA reads as TGTGCCAGCAGTCTCCCCAACAGGCCGCGCAATCAGCCCCAGCATTTT.

This clonotype occurred a few times. V is TRBV2 and J is TRBJ2-5; the D gene is possibly TRBD1 (6 bases). V shed 6 bases and J shed 6 bases, with 23 bases lying between them. The CDR3 is made up of 16 amino acids. In germline, CDR1 is SNHLY, CDR2 FYNNEI. The DNA of the CDR3 is TGTGCCAGCAGAGTCGATTGGACAGCTCTTTCGAAGACCCAGTACTTC. It yields the protein CASRVDWTALSKTQYF.

This clonotype was seen repeatedly, ten times or more. The V and J genes are TRBV6-9 and TRBJ1-5, with TRBD1 matching over 9 bases. The V gene end was trimmed by 7 bases and the J gene end by 5 bases; junction bases not matched to a gene: 27. Germline CDR1 reads MNHGY; CDR2 reads SVAAGI. The CDR3 runs to 21 residues. CDR3 nucleotide sequence: TGTGCCAGCACGCTACACCACCTGGAGACCGGGACAGGGAAGGAGGATCAGCCCCAGCATTTT. As protein: CASTLHHLETGTGKEDQPQHF.

Only a few counts were recorded for this clonotype. The chain joins TRBV4-1 to TRBJ2-7, with a tentative D call TRBD1 (6 bases). This CDR3 has 15 amino acids. Germline V CDR1 and CDR2: MGHRA, YSYEKL. Trimming pared 6 bases from V and 3 bases from J, leaving 18 bases between. CDR3 sequence reads: CASSPQGGLNYEQYF. The DNA of the CDR3 is TGCGCCAGCAGTCCACAAGGGGGATTGAACTACGAGCAGTACTTC.

In this sample, this clonotype turned up many times. The rearrangement links TRBV30 to TRBJ1-3; 8 nucleotides line up with TRBD1. V lost 2 bases, J lost 4 bases, and 10 bases stayed unmatched. Germline loops: CDR1 GTSNPN, CDR2 SVGIG (reference sequence). There are 16 residues in the CDR3. The CDR3 DNA sequence: TGTGCCTGGAGTTCCGGTCAGGGGGCTACAGGAAACACCATATATTTT. Its protein is CAWSSGQGATGNTIYF.

This clonotype occurred many times. The chain links TRBV6-6 to TRBJ2-1; unclear D gene. The CDR3 length is 14 residues. Trimming stripped 4 bases from V and 7 bases from J, with 14 bases between. Germline V gene lookup returns CDR1 MNHNY and CDR2 SVGAGI (reference sequence). The CDR3 loop reads CASSFTLGRNEQFF. The CDR3 DNA is TGTGCCAGCAGTTTTACTCTAGGAAGGAATGAGCAGTTCTTC.

The rearrangement links TRBV5-1 to TRBJ1-1, with TRBD1 as a possible D gene (5 bases). CDR1 and CDR2 (germline): SGHRS, YFSETQ. Trimming stripped 3 bases from V and 1 base from J, with 16 bases between. The length of the CDR3 is 16 residues. The CDR3 spells CASSWGVLISNTEAFF. The CDR3 DNA follows: TGCGCCAGCAGCTGGGGGGTTTTAATCTCGAACACTGAAGCTTTCTTT.

At least ten counts were recorded for this clonotype. The rearrangement links TRBV7-9 to TRBJ1-2, with 7 bases fitting TRBD1. The CDR3 contains 14 residues. Germline V gene lookup returns CDR1 SEHNR and CDR2 FQNEAQ (reference sequence). V gave up 5 bases and J gave up 7 bases; unmatched junction bases: 10. The CDR3 sequence: CASSLGEGALGYTF. The CDR3 DNA reads TGTGCCAGCAGCCTCGGGGAGGGGGCGCTTGGCTACACCTTC.

This clonotype was recorded at least ten times. This chain joins TRBV6-1 and TRBJ2-1, with D possibly being TRBD2 (5 bases). V gave up 1 base and J gave up 3 bases, with 10 bases separating them. In germline, CDR1 is MNHNS, CDR2 SASEGT. There are 15 residues in the CDR3. This CDR3 is CASSEVGGSYNEQFF. CDR3 nucleotides: TGTGCCAGCAGTGAAGTTGGAGGCAGCTACAATGAGCAGTTCTTC.

This clonotype was seen repeatedly, ten times or more. The V gene is TRBV6-2 or TRBV6-3, the J gene TRBJ2-5; 8 positions match TRBD2. The germline CDR1 and CDR2 sequences are MNHEY and SVGEGT. The CDR3 is made up of 15 amino acids. Unmatched junction bases numbered 12, after V lost 8 bases and J lost 4 bases. CDR3 loop: CASQRVVGGGETQYF. For the CDR3, the DNA is TGTGCCAGCCAACGAGTGGTCGGGGGGGGAGAGACCCAGTACTTC.

This clonotype was observed at least ten times. The chain joins TRBV6-2 or TRBV6-3 to TRBJ2-3; D may be TRBD2 (6 bases). V lost 0 bases and J lost 5, with 12 bases in between. CDR3 size: 15 residues. The V gene's germline CDR1 is MNHEY and CDR2 SVGEGT. The CDR3 DNA reads as TGTGCCAGCAGTTACTCGTTCCAAGCGGGAGATACGCAGTATTTT. Protein sequence: CASSYSFQAGDTQYF.

The rearrangement joins TRBV5-4 to TRBJ1-1; D might be TRBD1 (5 bases). Trimming cost V 3 bases and J 10 bases, with 13 bases left between them. Germline CDR1 is SGHNT and CDR2 is YYREEE (reference sequence). There are 12 residues in the CDR3. CDR3 in DNA: TGTGCCAGCAGCTCGGCTGGGGGGGGAGCTTTCTTT. Its protein product is CASSSAGGGAFF.

This clonotype was recorded many times. The chain couples TRBV15 to TRBJ2-7; maybe TRBD2 (6 bases). The V gene's germline CDR1 is LNHNV and CDR2 YYDKDF (reference sequence). Deletions cut 4 bases from V and 6 bases from J, with 16 bases between. The CDR3 runs to 14 residues. CDR3 sequence: CATSTSGDYAEQYF. In DNA, the CDR3 is TGTGCCACCAGCACCTCGGGAGACTATGCCGAGCAGTACTTC.

This clonotype came up many times. The chain carries TRBV12-3 or TRBV12-4 and TRBJ2-1; D gene uncertain. The germline V and J ends were trimmed by 6 bases and 2 bases, with 8 bases remaining between them. There are 13 residues in the CDR3. Here the CDR3 DNA reads TGTGCCAGCAGGTACCCCCCCTACAATGAGCAGTTCTTC. The encoded protein is CASRYPPYNEQFF.